This TCR beta chain was recovered during a study of T cell responses to AZD1222 COVID-19 vaccine. Data came from immunoSEQ multiplex PCR; TCRdb stores just in-frame clones and leaves some out. The data show over 60,000 clones, with about 80% seen just once and 11% to 15% held by the top ten. V was cut by 3 bases and J by 2 bases, with 8 bases left in between. Per germline, CDR1 KGHDR and CDR2 SFDVKD. This CDR3 comprises 14 residues. The rearrangement uses TRBV24-1 and TRBJ2-3, with D unresolved. The sequences come from peripheral blood, collected 28 days after the second AZD1222 dose. The receptor was derived from an adult who received the AZD1222 COVID-19 vaccine. CDR3 in DNA: TGTGCCACCAGTGATGACGCAGTCACAGATACGCAGTATTTT. This gives the protein CATSDDAVTDTQYF.